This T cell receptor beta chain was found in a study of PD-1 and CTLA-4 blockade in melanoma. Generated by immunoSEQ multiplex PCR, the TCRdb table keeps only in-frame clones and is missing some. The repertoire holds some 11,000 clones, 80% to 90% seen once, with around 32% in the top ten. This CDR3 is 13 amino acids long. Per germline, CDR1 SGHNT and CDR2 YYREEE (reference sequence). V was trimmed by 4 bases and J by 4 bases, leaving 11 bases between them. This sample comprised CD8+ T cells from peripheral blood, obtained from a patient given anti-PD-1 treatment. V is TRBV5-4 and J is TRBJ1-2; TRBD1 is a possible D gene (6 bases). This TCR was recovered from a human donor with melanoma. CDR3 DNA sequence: TGTGCCAGCAGCCCGGGGGGCTTCTATGGCTACACCTTC. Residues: CASSPGGFYGYTF.